This T cell receptor (beta chain) was retrieved from a study of blood T cells in healthy people across ages. Per germline, CDR1 MNHEY and CDR2 SMNVEV (reference sequence). V was clipped by 2 bases and J by 9 bases, with 12 bases between them. This CDR3 region has 13 residues. PCR was performed a second time for about 7 to 11 cycles using a sample-barcoded 5' primer and a J-beta primer mix. TCRdb redid the calling of the 5' RACE reads with MiXCR, one entry per CDR3 protein. The table has about 570,000 distinct CDR3 sequences, 27% seen once. General observations from the study: The study found more naive CD4+ cells and higher diversity in long-lived than aged donors. Age showed a roughly linear inverse relationship with TCR beta diversity per million T cells.

As regards this clonotype: The target antigen is unknown.

This receptor was taken from a woman in her 70s in good health. The chain employs TRBV27 and TRBJ2-3; perhaps TRBD1 as D (6 bases). Sequencing was performed on blood. CDR3 in amino acids: CASSLEYQGTQYF. CDR3 DNA sequence: TGTGCCAGCAGTTTAGAGTACCAGGGGACGCAGTATTTT.